These 25 T cell receptor beta chains were sequenced from one sample in a study of CD4 and CD8 cells across lung adenocarcinoma regions. TCRdb recomputed calls from the PCR reads with MiXCR, one row per CDR3 protein. Among about 16,000 distinct CDR3 sequences listed, roughly three fifths were seen once. The sequenced sample was CD8+ T cells from the center of a lung tumor. These receptors were taken from a female donor with lung adenocarcinoma. The CD4 and CD8 labels of this study may be unreliable.

This clonotype has at least ten counts. One end of the junction fails to match germline, which may point to a read error. V usage is TRBV11-2 and J usage is TRBJ2-1, with 7 bases identical to TRBD1. The J call may be incorrect, as the DNA end agrees better with TRBJ2-7. There are 15 residues in the CDR3. CDR1 and CDR2 (germline): SGHAT, FQNNGV. The CDR3: CASTLGLTGLFEQYF. Here the CDR3 DNA reads TGTGCCAGCACCTTAGGTCTGACAGGGCTGTTTGAGCAGTACTTC.

This clonotype has just a few counts. The V and J genes are TRBV10-3 and TRBJ2-7, with D tentatively TRBD2 (6 bases). CDR1 is ENHRY, CDR2 SYGVKD, per germline. There are 12 residues in the CDR3. V was cut by 9 bases and J by 4 bases, with 13 bases left in between. The CDR3 is CAIRLGAYEQYF. The DNA of the CDR3 is TGTGCCATAAGACTAGGGGCTTACGAGCAGTACTTC.

A note on this clonotype: One end of the junction does not line up with germline, which may come from a read error. The chain has TRBV6-5 and TRBJ2-1; TRBD2 agrees at 11 bases. The V gene's germline CDR1 is MNHEY and CDR2 SVGAGI. The CDR3 sequence is 15 residues long. This CDR3 is CASRFSGTSGDAQFF. Written as DNA, the CDR3 is TGTGCCAGCAGATTCTCCGGGACTAGCGGCGATGCGCAGTTCTTT.

On this clonotype itself: Because it lacks the conserved phenylalanine or tryptophan at the end, this CDR3 is likely a read error. The limits of the CDR3 on the DNA are not certain, so only TCRdb's listed CDR3 is given. This chain uses TRBV6-1 with TRBJ2-4; the table's D call, TRBD1, was not checked against the DNA. The CDR3 region is 19 residues in length, termini included. The germline CDR1 and CDR2 sequences are MNHNS and SASEGT. The CDR3 sequence: CASSLPRDGFLVPPTSSTS.

Comment on this clonotype: Mismatch with germline at one junction end may stem from a read error. V gene TRBV6-1 combines with J gene TRBJ2-3; TRBD2 matches at 11 bases. CDR1 and CDR2 from the germline V gene are MNHNS and SASEGT. The CDR3 runs to 14 residues. The chain's CDR3 is CAGRGLAAKNTQYF. CDR3 bases: TGTGCCGGCAGGGGACTAGCGGCCAAAAATACGCAGTATTTT.

V gene TRBV12-3 or TRBV12-4 combines with J gene TRBJ2-2; D perhaps matches TRBD1 (5 bases). The CDR3 extends over 14 amino acids. Trimming cost V 2 bases and J 4 bases, with 8 bases left between them. The CDR3 bases are TGTGCCAGCAGTTTAAGTCAGGGCACCGGGGAGCTGTTTTTT. This translates into CASSLSQGTGELFF.

About this clonotype itself: A read error may account for a junction end that differs from germline. The J gene is TRBJ2-5, the V gene TRBV6-1; D is tentatively TRBD1 or TRBD2 (6 bases each). CDR1 and CDR2 (germline): MNHNS, SASEGT. The CDR3 consists of 15 residues. The CDR3 coding sequence is TGTGGCGCGGGTTACGGGGGCCGGGCCCAAGATACCCAGTACTTC. This gives the protein CGAGYGGRAQDTQYF.

For this clonotype: Its ends do not fully match the called genes, so a read error is possible. The V call is TRBV6-1, the J call TRBJ2-3, with 7 bases aligning to TRBD1. The CDR3 runs to 16 residues. Looked up from germline, CDR1 is MNHNS and CDR2 is SASEGT. This CDR3 reads CASSPRGHPATDTQYF. Here the CDR3 DNA reads TGTGCCAGCAGTCCTAGGGGGCACCCAGCCACAGATACGCAGTATTTC.

For this clonotype: A read error may account for a junction end that differs from germline. This chain connects TRBV5-1 to TRBJ2-4; no firm D call. Germline CDR1 is SGHRS and CDR2 is YFSETQ. The CDR3 is 15 residues long. The CDR3 spells CASNQGRRAKDMQYF. CDR3 in DNA: TGCGCCAGCAACCAAGGGCGGAGAGCCAAAGACATGCAGTATTTC.

This clonotype showed up many times. The J gene is TRBJ2-1, the V gene TRBV7-2; 12 bases fit TRBD2. Per the germline V gene, CDR1 is SGHTA and CDR2 is FQGNSA. After removal of 5 bases from V and 7 bases from J, the junction contained 9 bases not matched to a gene. This CDR3 spans 16 amino acids. For the CDR3, the DNA is TGTGCCAGCAGCCGATCTAGCGGGGGGGCCGTAAATGAGCAGTTCTTC. Translated: CASSRSSGGAVNEQFF.

Comment on this clonotype: At one end, the junction sequence differs from germline, possibly due to a read error. The chain links TRBV6-1 to TRBJ2-4, with D possibly matching TRBD2 (6 bases). This CDR3 comprises 14 residues. The germline gives CDR1 MNHNS, CDR2 SASEGT. The CDR3 loop reads CGSRVGGAKDTQYF. CDR3 sequence (DNA): TGTGGCAGCAGGGTCGGGGGAGCCAAAGACACGCAGTACTTC.

The chain combines TRBV6-2 or TRBV6-3 with TRBJ2-5, with D possibly being TRBD2 (6 bases). The germline V and J ends were trimmed by 4 bases and 11 bases, with 17 bases remaining between them. The CDR3 has 13 residues. The germline V gene has CDR1 MNHEY and CDR2 SVGEGT. DNA for the CDR3: TGTGCCAGCAGTTGCCGTGACCAAGGGACTCAGTACTTC. Residues: CASSCRDQGTQYF.

This sequence joins TRBV4-1 and TRBJ2-3; either TRBD1 or TRBD2 may fit D (5 bases each). CDR3 length equals 16 residues. V was pared by 5 bases and J by 4 bases, with 19 bases between. CDR1 MGHRA and CDR2 YSYEKL come from the germline V gene. This chain's CDR3 is CASSEDGREGPDTQYF. CDR3 in DNA: TGCGCCAGCAGCGAGGACGGGCGCGAGGGGCCAGATACGCAGTATTTT.

This chain links TRBV12-3 or TRBV12-4 with TRBJ2-5, with D unresolved. The J call may be faulty, since TRBJ2-7 better matches the DNA end. The CDR3 runs to 13 residues. The CDR3 DNA reads as TGTGCCAGCAGGCTAGATGGCTCCTACGAGCAGTACTTC. Amino acid sequence: CASRLDGSYEQYF.

This clonotype appeared a few times. The chain uses TRBV6-1 and TRBJ2-7, with TRBD2 matching 9 bases. CDR1 is MNHNS and CDR2 is SASEGT in the germline V gene. The CDR3 extends over 15 amino acids. After removal of 4 bases from V and 3 bases from J, the junction contained 7 bases not matched to a gene. The CDR3 sequence is CASSGRGTSFYEQYF. CDR3 nucleotide sequence: TGTGCCAGCAGTGGCCGCGGGACTAGCTTCTACGAGCAGTACTTC.

This clonotype has a count of ten or more. The chain employs TRBV11-2 and TRBJ2-2, with a weak D call TRBD2 (6 bases). The CDR3 extends over 16 amino acids. Germline lookup yields CDR1 SGHAT and CDR2 FQNNGV. Deletions cut 1 base from V and 0 bases from J, with 9 bases between. The CDR3 sequence: CASSLVGGTNTGELFF. CDR3 DNA: TGTGCCAGCAGCTTAGTGGGGGGAACGAACACCGGGGAGCTGTTTTTT.

This clonotype was recorded a few times. Compared with germline, one end of the junction differs, possibly owing to a read error. The chain combines TRBV6-1 with TRBJ2-5, with 8 bases identical to TRBD2. CDR1 and CDR2 from the germline V gene are MNHNS and SASEGT. CDR3 length: 15 residues. The CDR3 nucleotides read TGTGCCAGGGGTCCGGGGGGGGGGGGACCAGAGACGCAGTACTTC. Amino acids: CARGPGGGGPETQYF.

This clonotype was counted a few times. The V gene is TRBV6-1, the J gene TRBJ1-5; D remains unclear. The germline V gene has CDR1 MNHNS and CDR2 SASEGT. The CDR3 covers 15 residues. Trimming shortened V by 8 bases and J by 1 base, and 15 bases separated the two germline ends. CDR3 loop: CASLRAVGSNQPQHF. Written as DNA, the CDR3 is TGTGCCAGCTTAAGGGCGGTGGGGAGCAATCAGCCCCAGCATTTT.

The rearrangement uses TRBV27 and TRBJ2-5; 7 bases agree with TRBD2. The J call could be wrong; TRBJ2-7 is a better fit for the DNA end. Per germline, CDR1 MNHEY and CDR2 SMNVEV (reference sequence). The CDR3 is made up of 15 amino acids. This CDR3 is CASRPGGGGTYEQYF. CDR3 DNA: TGTGCCAGCAGGCCGGGAGGAGGAGGGACCTACGAGCAGTACTTC.

There are a few counts of this clonotype. The chain employs TRBV7-2 and TRBJ1-5; 7 bases fit TRBD1. V was clipped by 6 bases and J by 5 bases; unmatched bases: 13. The CDR3 is 16 amino acids. Germline CDR1 and CDR2: SGHTA and FQGNSA. CDR3 sequence reads: CASRDNPAQGYQPQHF. CDR3 coding DNA: TGTGCCAGCAGGGATAATCCGGCACAGGGGTATCAGCCCCAGCATTTT.

This clonotype turned up a few times. Here the CDR3 DNA reads TGTGCCAGCTCACCAGACAGTAACTATGGCTACACCTTC. Encoded protein: CASSPDSNYGYTF. This chain joins TRBV18 and TRBJ1-2; D is possibly TRBD1 (5 bases). Trimming left V 2 bases short and J 1 base short, with 5 bases between. The CDR3 has 13 amino acids. Germline V gene sequence: CDR1 KGHSH, CDR2 LQKENI.

With regard to this clonotype: A read error may produce the germline difference seen at one junction end. This chain links TRBV4-1 with TRBJ2-4, with D possibly called TRBD1 or TRBD2 (6 bases each). The CDR3 runs to 16 residues. CDR1 and CDR2 from the germline V gene are MGHRA and YSYEKL. Written as DNA, the CDR3 is TGCGCCAGCCGCCAAGGGGGGCGGGGAACCAAAAATATGCAGTACTTT. Protein: CASRQGGRGTKNMQYF.

This clonotype was detected many times. The rearrangement joins TRBV7-2 to TRBJ2-1; 8 bases map to TRBD1. The V segment lost 5 bases and the J segment 1 base; nucleotides outside the gene matches: 1. The CDR3 consists of 14 residues. Germline V lookup: CDR1 SGHTA, CDR2 FQGNSA. CDR3 DNA: TGTGCCAGCAGCCGGGACAGGTCCTACAATGAGCAGTTCTTC. Translated, it gives CASSRDRSYNEQFF. Variable domain in full (rest from reference TRBV7-2 and TRBJ2-1): GAGVSQSPSNKVTEKGKDVELRCDPISGHTALYWYRQSLGQGLEFLIYFQGNSAPDKSGLPSDRFSAERTGGSVSTLTIQRTQQEDSAVYLCASSRDRSYNEQFFGPGTRLTVL.

The chain links TRBV6-5 to TRBJ2-1; 8 nucleotides align to TRBD1. This CDR3 comprises 19 residues. V lost 2 bases, J lost 4 bases, and 16 bases stayed unmatched. CDR1 and CDR2 from the germline V gene are MNHEY and SVGAGI. The CDR3 loop reads CASSYHRGSSKGNYNEQFF. CDR3 in DNA: TGTGCCAGCAGTTACCACAGGGGGAGTTCAAAGGGGAATTACAATGAGCAGTTCTTC.

CDR3 sequence: CASSLGLNEQFF. CDR3 nucleotide sequence: TGTGCCAGCAGCTTGGGGCTGAACGAGCAGTTCTTC. The genes are TRBV7-9 and TRBJ2-1; D may be TRBD1 (5 bases). The CDR3 is 12 amino acids. The germline V gene has CDR1 SEHNR and CDR2 FQNEAQ (reference sequence). V lost 3 bases and J 10 bases, leaving 10 bases between the germline ends.